One and the same sample provided the 31 T cell receptor beta chains below, sequenced in a study of T cell repertoires in cytomegalovirus infection. The antigens of these receptors remain unknown. TCRdb reprocessed the reads with MiXCR, giving one entry per CDR3 protein. The sample holds around 340,000 distinct CDR3 sequences; almost 30% are singletons and the top ten take around 19%. This sample comprised cultured PBMCs, obtained from culture after CMV antigen stimulation. The origin of the receptors is a human donor in good health (CMV status not recorded). Some clones in this sample may be carry-over from other donors' samples.

The chain employs TRBV19 and TRBJ1-2; TRBD1 matches at 11 bases. J was trimmed by 7 bases and V by 3 bases; bases with no gene match: 4. CDR1 is LNHDA and CDR2 is SQIVND in the germline V gene (reference sequence). The CDR3 has 14 residues. CDR3 residues: CASSIGQGAAGYTF. The CDR3 nucleotides are TGTGCCAGTAGTATCGGACAGGGGGCGGCTGGCTACACCTTC.

This clonotype showed up just a few times. The J gene is TRBJ2-6, the V gene TRBV7-9; D ambiguous. The CDR3 is 14 amino acids. Trimming shortened V by 5 bases and J by 1 base, and 6 bases separated the two germline ends. Germline values: CDR1 SEHNR, CDR2 FQNEAQ (reference sequence). DNA of the CDR3: TGTGCCAGCAGCGTCTTATCTGGGGCCAACGTCCTGACTTTC. This gives the protein CASSVLSGANVLTF. The entire variable domain, with the rest obtained from reference TRBV7-9 and TRBJ2-6, is as follows: DTGVSQNPRHKITKRGQNVTFRCDPISEHNRLYWYRQTLGQGPEFLTYFQNEAQLEKSRLLSDRFSAERPKGSFSTLEIQRTEQGDSAMYLCASSVLSGANVLTFGAGSRLTVL.

The table lists this clonotype with a few counts. The chain carries TRBV20-1 and TRBJ1-1; no definite D call. V dropped 3 bases and J dropped 0 bases, with 8 bases sitting between them. The CDR3 extends over 13 amino acids. The V gene's germline CDR1 is DFQATT and CDR2 SNEGSKA (reference sequence). In nucleotides, the CDR3 is TGCAGTGCTAGCTTCCTTCTGAACACTGAAGCTTTCTTT. Translation gives CSASFLLNTEAFF.

The chain recombines TRBV19 with TRBJ2-6; D may be TRBD1 (5 bases). In germline, CDR1 is LNHDA, CDR2 SQIVND (reference sequence). The CDR3 is 15 amino acids. V was shortened by 4 bases and J by 1 base, with 8 bases between the two germline ends. CDR3 in DNA: TGTGCCAGTAGTACAGGGCTTTCTGGGGCCAACGTCCTGACTTTC. Translation gives CASSTGLSGANVLTF.

Ten or more counts support this clonotype. V is TRBV7-9 and J is TRBJ2-2; TRBD2 aligns across 7 bases. CDR3 size: 18 residues. V shed 5 bases and J 5 bases; nucleotides not matched to a gene: 17. Germline V CDR1 and CDR2: SEHNR, FQNEAQ (reference sequence). CDR3 in amino acids: CASSLTRLATLRTGELFF. The DNA of the CDR3 is TGTGCCAGCAGCCTCACCCGACTAGCAACTCTTCGAACCGGGGAGCTGTTTTTT.

The rearrangement joins TRBV12-3 or TRBV12-4 to TRBJ2-2; 7 nucleotides match TRBD2. With 6 bases clipped from V and 7 bases from J, the junction kept 14 bases outside the gene matches. CDR3 length equals 16 residues. The CDR3: CASRWGGLPMSGELFF. The CDR3 nucleotides are TGTGCCAGCAGATGGGGGGGACTACCCATGAGCGGGGAGCTGTTTTTT.

This clonotype has just a few counts. The chain couples TRBV5-4 to TRBJ2-3, with 8 bases identical to TRBD2. V lost 0 bases and J lost 3; bases outside the gene matches: 6. The germline V gene has CDR1 SGHNT and CDR2 YYREEE (reference sequence). The CDR3 is 16 residues long. The CDR3 sequence: CASSLAFAGGTDTQYF. CDR3 nucleotide sequence: TGTGCCAGCAGCTTGGCGTTTGCGGGGGGAACAGATACGCAGTATTTT.

This clonotype was detected only a few times. The V and J genes are TRBV7-2 and TRBJ1-5; 11 nucleotides line up with TRBD1. The CDR3 is 17 amino acids. Germline CDR1 is SGHTA and CDR2 is FQGNSA. Unmatched junction bases numbered 9, after V lost 1 base and J lost 7 bases. The CDR3 sequence: CASSLERGQGAGQPQHF. The CDR3 bases are TGTGCCAGCAGCTTAGAGAGAGGACAGGGGGCAGGGCAGCCCCAGCATTTT.

This clonotype was detected only a few times. The chain recombines TRBV29-1 with TRBJ1-1; D call uncertain. The CDR3 contains 11 residues. Trimming pared 8 bases from V and 2 bases from J, leaving 9 bases between. The germline V gene has CDR1 SQVTM and CDR2 ANQGSEA. The CDR3 reads CSTRLNTEAFF. For the CDR3, the DNA is TGCAGCACTCGTCTTAACACTGAAGCTTTCTTT.

The chain carries TRBV7-4 and TRBJ2-1; the D is unclear. The CDR3 has 11 residues. The V end was cut by 5 bases, the J end by 9 bases, with 8 bases between. Germline lookup yields CDR1 SGHVT and CDR2 SQSDAQ. DNA of the CDR3: TGTGCCAGCAGCACTTTCGGTGAGCAGTTCTTC. This codes for CASSTFGEQFF.

The chain uses TRBV7-6 and TRBJ2-1; D may correspond to TRBD1 or TRBD2 (5 bases each). This CDR3 comprises 14 residues. V lost 2 bases and J lost 7, with 12 bases in between. Looked up from germline, CDR1 is SGHVS and CDR2 is FNYEAQ. CDR3 bases: TGTGCCAGCAGCTTATCCATCGGGGCTAATGAGCAGTTCTTC. Translation gives CASSLSIGANEQFF.

The chain recombines TRBV27 with TRBJ1-2, with D tentatively TRBD1 (6 bases). The V end was cut by 8 bases, the J end by 5 bases, with 9 bases between. There are 11 residues in the CDR3. The germline gives CDR1 MNHEY, CDR2 SMNVEV (reference sequence). The CDR3 region has the DNA TGTGCCAGCGCGGACAGTTATGGCTACACCTTC. It codes for CASADSYGYTF.

The chain joins TRBV12-3 or TRBV12-4 to TRBJ2-5, with D possibly being TRBD1 (5 bases). The CDR3 length is 15 residues. V was trimmed by 1 base and J by 1 base, leaving 10 bases between them. CDR3: CASSLGPQGQETQYF. The CDR3 coding sequence is TGTGCCAGCAGTTTAGGCCCCCAGGGCCAAGAGACCCAGTACTTC.

This clonotype was detected only a few times. V usage is TRBV6-2 or TRBV6-3 and J usage is TRBJ2-2, with D unclear. From germline, CDR1 is MNHEY and CDR2 SVGEGT. V lost 2 bases and J lost 10, with 11 bases in between. This CDR3 region has 13 residues. The CDR3 reads CASSYPPVVELFF. The CDR3 DNA sequence: TGTGCCAGCAGTTACCCCCCCGTGGTGGAGCTGTTTTTT.

V and J are TRBV6-8 and TRBJ2-7; D may be TRBD1 (6 bases). The germline V and J ends were trimmed by 7 bases and 3 bases, with 13 bases remaining between them. The CDR3 loop spans 13 amino acids. The V gene's germline CDR1 is MNHGY and CDR2 SAAAGT. CDR3 bases: TGTGCCAGCACCTTAAGGGACATCTACGAGCAGTACTTC. Its translation is CASTLRDIYEQYF.

The rearrangement joins TRBV6-6 to TRBJ2-3, with D perhaps matching TRBD2 (5 bases). V lost 4 bases, J lost 6 bases, and 11 bases lay in between. CDR1 MNHNY and CDR2 SVGAGI come from the germline V gene (reference sequence). The CDR3 extends over 13 amino acids. CDR3 sequence reads: CASSFDPGDTQYF. CDR3 bases: TGTGCCAGCAGTTTCGACCCGGGGGATACGCAGTATTTT.

This clonotype was detected a few times. This sequence joins TRBV27 and TRBJ2-3; D is ambiguous. Germline CDR1 and CDR2: MNHEY and SMNVEV (reference sequence). The CDR3 is 16 amino acids. V lost 3 bases, J lost 4 bases, and 17 bases lay in between. The CDR3: CASSFLDALLPDTQYF. CDR3 coding DNA: TGTGCCAGCAGTTTTTTGGACGCGCTTTTACCAGATACGCAGTATTTT.

This rearrangement joins TRBV7-2 to TRBJ1-4; 7 bases are shared with TRBD1. V lost 5 bases and J lost 6; bases outside the gene matches: 9. Germline V lookup: CDR1 SGHTA, CDR2 FQGNSA. The CDR3 covers 15 residues. CDR3 in amino acids: CASSPYGTAHEKLFF. The CDR3 region has the DNA TGTGCCAGCAGCCCCTACGGGACAGCCCATGAAAAACTGTTTTTT.

This clonotype occurred a few times. The CDR3 is CASSPRGGKTYEQYF. CDR3 nucleotides: TGTGCCAGCAGCCCCCGGGGGGGCAAAACCTACGAGCAGTACTTC. V and J are TRBV11-3 and TRBJ2-7, with TRBD2 identical over 8 bases. The CDR3 has 15 residues. CDR1 SGHNT and CDR2 YENEEA come from the germline V gene. The J segment lost 2 bases and the V segment lost 5 bases, leaving 8 bases of the junction unmatched.

V gene TRBV29-1 combines with J gene TRBJ1-2, with no clear D. Germline loops: CDR1 SQVTM, CDR2 ANQGSEA. V gave up 2 bases and J gave up 3 bases, with 10 bases separating them. The CDR3 has 13 residues. CDR3 sequence: CSVEQSLYYGYTF. CDR3 DNA: TGCAGCGTTGAACAGTCCCTTTACTATGGCTACACCTTC.

This clonotype was recorded a few times. The chain couples TRBV7-2 to TRBJ2-2; no reliable D call. Germline V gene lookup returns CDR1 SGHTA and CDR2 FQGNSA. The germline V and J ends were trimmed by 5 bases and 6 bases, with 7 bases remaining between them. There are 12 residues in the CDR3. The CDR3 DNA follows: TGTGCCAGCAGCCAGTATGCCGGGGAGCTGTTTTTT. It encodes CASSQYAGELFF.

The rearrangement joins TRBV27 to TRBJ1-2, with D tentatively TRBD1 (5 bases). V lost 2 bases and J 4 bases, leaving 11 bases between the germline ends. CDR1 and CDR2 (germline): MNHEY, SMNVEV (reference sequence). The CDR3 consists of 14 residues. CDR3 loop: CASSLGDGGYGYTF. CDR3 in DNA: TGTGCCAGCAGTTTAGGGGACGGAGGCTATGGCTACACCTTC.

This chain uses TRBV7-2 with TRBJ2-7, with D tentatively TRBD2 (6 bases). The CDR3 contains 14 residues. V shed 5 bases and J shed 6 bases, with 17 bases lying between them. The germline gives CDR1 SGHTA, CDR2 FQGNSA. The CDR3 coding sequence is TGTGCCAGCAGCACAGGAGGGGCTGTGAGCGAGCAGTACTTC. This encodes CASSTGGAVSEQYF. The complete variable domain, with remaining parts taken from reference TRBV7-2 and TRBJ2-7, reads GAGVSQSPSNKVTEKGKDVELRCDPISGHTALYWYRQSLGQGLEFLIYFQGNSAPDKSGLPSDRFSAERTGGSVSTLTIQRTQQEDSAVYLCASSTGGAVSEQYFGPGTRLTVT.

The rearrangement links TRBV9 to TRBJ2-5; 7 nucleotides match TRBD2. Germline-derived CDR1 and CDR2 are SGDLS and YYNGEE. The CDR3 is 15 amino acids. V shed 1 base and J 5 bases; nucleotides not matched to a gene: 8. DNA for the CDR3: TGTGCCAGCAGCGTATCTAGCGGCAAAGGGGAGACCCAGTACTTC. Protein: CASSVSSGKGETQYF.

The chain carries TRBV12-3 or TRBV12-4 and TRBJ2-7, with 9 bases aligning to TRBD2. The CDR3 has 16 amino acids. The ends lost 1 base at V and 3 bases at J; junction bases unmatched: 7. The chain's CDR3 is CASSLGSGGTLYEQYF. CDR3 DNA sequence: TGTGCCAGCAGTTTAGGGAGCGGGGGGACCCTCTACGAGCAGTACTTC.

In this sample, this clonotype turned up a few times. The V call is TRBV10-3, the J call TRBJ2-1, with D possibly called TRBD1 or TRBD2 (7 bases each). The CDR3 runs 13 residues. The V and J ends lost 7 bases and 4 bases respectively, with 11 bases between them. Looked up from germline, CDR1 is ENHRY and CDR2 is SYGVKD. CDR3 protein: CAITRGGYNEQFF. CDR3 sequence (DNA): TGTGCCATCACCAGGGGGGGATACAATGAGCAGTTCTTC.

This clonotype was detected only a few times. This chain connects TRBV28 to TRBJ2-1, with 9 positions matching TRBD2. The CDR3 has 17 residues. Per germline, CDR1 MDHEN and CDR2 SYDVKM. With 7 bases clipped from V and 14 bases from J, the junction kept 24 bases outside the gene matches. CDR3 region: CASTLSGVAGEVDVKFF. In DNA form, the CDR3 reads TGTGCCAGCACTCTGAGCGGGGTAGCGGGAGAAGTTGATGTGAAGTTCTTC.

This clonotype came up a few times. CDR3 coding DNA: TGCAGCGTTGAAGACCACAGGGAGCGGGGCTACACCTTC. Protein sequence: CSVEDHRERGYTF. The chain employs TRBV29-1 and TRBJ1-2, with a weak D call TRBD1 (6 bases). The germline gives CDR1 SQVTM, CDR2 ANQGSEA. Trimming removed 0 bases from V and 8 bases from J, with 13 bases in between. The CDR3 has 13 amino acids.

This chain joins TRBV6-6 and TRBJ2-1; D possibly corresponds to TRBD2 (6 bases). Per the germline V gene, CDR1 is MNHNY and CDR2 is SVGAGI (reference sequence). This CDR3 has 14 amino acids. The germline V and J ends were trimmed by 7 bases and 2 bases, with 12 bases remaining between them. The chain's CDR3 is CASIMAGTYNEQFF. CDR3 sequence (DNA): TGTGCCAGCATAATGGCGGGAACCTACAATGAGCAGTTCTTC.

Concerning this clonotype: The junction differs from germline at one of its ends, possibly a read error. The chain employs TRBV28 and TRBJ1-2; 7 bases agree with TRBD1. The V gene's germline CDR1 is MDHEN and CDR2 SYDVKM. The CDR3 is made up of 11 amino acids. The CDR3 nucleotides read TGTGCCAGCAGCCCAAGACAGGGAATGAGCTTC. It encodes CASSPRQGMSF.

The genes are TRBV11-2 and TRBJ2-1; possibly TRBD1 for D (6 bases). V lost 4 bases to trimming and J lost 9 bases, with 16 bases between them. The CDR3 contains 14 residues. CDR1 SGHAT and CDR2 FQNNGV come from the germline V gene. The chain's CDR3 is CASSSVKQGIEQFF. The CDR3, as DNA: TGTGCCAGCAGCTCCGTAAAACAGGGAATTGAGCAGTTCTTC.